These 19 T cell receptor beta chains were sequenced from one sample in a study of tumor and adjacent non-tumor tissue in lung cancer. The template was RNA from unsorted bulk tissue. A modified ARM-PCR protocol with three rounds of nested PCR amplified TCRbeta. TCRdb independently ran MiXCR on the multiplex PCR reads; one entry per CDR3 protein. The sample contains 220,000 or so distinct CDR3 sequences, roughly 70% of which appear only once. The sequencing sample was made of lung tumor tissue. All receptors derive from a man between 60 and 70 years old with non-small cell lung cancer.

A note on this clonotype: A much larger clonotype is one base distant, so this may be a read error. This chain joins TRBV6-1 and TRBJ1-1; weak D call: TRBD1 (5 bases). The CDR3 consists of 14 residues. Germline CDR1 and CDR2: MNHNS and SASEGT. DNA of the CDR3: TGTGCCAGAAGTGAACCCAGGGTGAACACTGAAGCTTTCTTT. Translating gives CARSEPRVNTEAFF.

The chain has TRBV6-6 and TRBJ1-1; D ambiguous. Trimming took off 7 bases at V and 4 bases at J, with 13 bases between the two ends. Germline V gene lookup returns CDR1 MNHNY and CDR2 SVGAGI (reference sequence). The CDR3 runs to 13 residues. The CDR3 here is CASNRLSSTEAFF. The CDR3 DNA reads as TGTGCCAGCAATCGGTTGTCGAGCACTGAAGCTTTCTTT.

A single count supports this clonotype. The germline gene is not matched at one end of the junction; a read error may be the cause. The chain recombines TRBV20-1 with TRBJ2-2; no reliable D call. The CDR3 is 16 amino acids. Germline V lookup: CDR1 DFQATT, CDR2 SNEGSKA (reference sequence). The CDR3 loop reads CSARVGMGGYTGELFF. The CDR3 DNA follows: TGTAGTGCTAGAGTGGGGATGGGTGGGTACACCGGGGAGCTGTTTTTT.

In this sample, this clonotype turned up a few times. V and J are TRBV28 and TRBJ1-4; tentative D call: TRBD1 (5 bases). Germline V lookup: CDR1 MDHEN, CDR2 SYDVKM. V was trimmed by 5 bases and J by 14 bases, leaving 21 bases between them. The CDR3 extends over 14 amino acids. DNA of the CDR3: TGTGCCAGCAGTGGGGCGGGGGGTGCCCGAGGGCTGTTTTTT. It is translated as CASSGAGGARGLFF.

About this clonotype: The junction and the germline gene differ at one end; a read error may be behind it. The chain combines TRBV12-3 or TRBV12-4 with TRBJ2-5; D not resolved. This CDR3 spans 13 amino acids. CDR3 in amino acids: CASCFCGQETQYF. CDR3 DNA sequence: TGTGCCAGCTGTTTTTGTGGGCAAGAGACCCAGTACTTC.

On this clonotype itself: No conserved phenylalanine or tryptophan ends this CDR3, so it is likely a read error. V gene TRBV4-1 combines with J gene TRBJ1-5; no firm D call. The V gene's germline CDR1 is MGHRA and CDR2 YSYEKL. The CDR3 totals 14 residues. CDR3 in amino acids: CASSQQQYNQPQHC. For the CDR3, the DNA is TGCGCAAGCAGCCAACAGCAGTATAATCAGCCCCAGCATTGT.

A word on this clonotype: Its ends do not fully match the called genes, so a read error is possible. The chain links TRBV24-1 to TRBJ1-3, with D hard to call. CDR1 KGHDR and CDR2 SFDVKD come from the germline V gene. The CDR3 contains 14 residues. CDR3 in DNA: TGTGCCATCAGTGATACTGGGGCTGGAAACACCATATATTTT. It translates to CAISDTGAGNTIYF.

This chain links TRBV11-1 with TRBJ2-7; D not certain. V was clipped by 5 bases and J by 4 bases, with 12 bases between them. CDR3 size: 13 residues. The germline V gene encodes CDR1 SGHAT and CDR2 FQDESV (reference sequence). CDR3 region: CASSPQRSYEQYF. CDR3 bases: TGTGCCAGCAGCCCACAACGCTCATACGAGCAGTACTTC.

The chain links TRBV29-1 to TRBJ2-7, with D possibly matching TRBD2 (6 bases). The germline V gene has CDR1 SQVTM and CDR2 ANQGSEA. The CDR3 is 11 residues long. V gave up 5 bases and J gave up 2 bases, with 7 bases separating them. CDR3 DNA sequence: TGCAGCGTTCAGCGGGCCTACGAGCAGTACTTC. This codes for CSVQRAYEQYF.

In regard to this clonotype: A much bigger clone sits one base away, suggesting this may be a read error. This chain links TRBV14 with TRBJ2-3, with D possibly TRBD2 on 6 matching bases. Trimming shortened V by 4 bases and J by 0 bases, and 14 bases separated the two germline ends. The V gene's germline CDR1 is SGHDN and CDR2 FVKESK. CDR3 length: 16 residues. CDR3 sequence reads: CASSLGLASSTDTQYF. The CDR3 DNA reads TGTGCCAGCAGCCTAGGGCTAGCGTCTAGCACAGATACGCAGTATTTT.

Notes on this clonotype: One end of the junction fails to match germline, which may point to a read error. V is TRBV4-3 and J is TRBJ2-2, with D possibly matching TRBD2 (6 bases). CDR1 is LGHNA, CDR2 YSLEER, per germline. This CDR3 contains 17 residues. This CDR3 is CASSLSYAGSNIGELFF. As DNA, the CDR3 is TGCGCCAGCAGCCTGTCCTATGCGGGATCCAACATCGGGGAGCTGTTTTTT.

This clonotype was recorded once. A much larger clone differs by one base, so this may be a read error. The chain employs TRBV28 and TRBJ1-2; 9 nucleotides line up with TRBD1. CDR3 length equals 16 residues. After removal of 8 bases from V and 7 bases from J, the junction contained 17 bases not matched to a gene. CDR1 and CDR2 (germline): MDHEN, SYDVKM. CDR3 residues: CASGPQQGATISGYTF. CDR3 sequence (DNA): TGTGCCAGCGGGCCTCAACAGGGGGCAACAATTTCTGGCTACACCTTC.

Concerning this clonotype: At one end the junction does not follow the germline gene, possibly because of a read error. J is TRBJ1-2 and V is TRBV20-1, with D perhaps matching TRBD1 (5 bases). This CDR3 is 15 amino acids long. Per germline, CDR1 DFQATT and CDR2 SNEGSKA (reference sequence). The CDR3 region is CSASLFRDRRHGYIF. CDR3 nucleotides: TGCAGTGCTAGTCTCTTCCGGGACCGCCGCCACGGCTACATCTTC.

This chain joins TRBV11-1 and TRBJ2-7; D is uncertain. Germline values: CDR1 SGHAT, CDR2 FQDESV (reference sequence). The CDR3 extends over 16 amino acids. Trimming took 4 bases from V and 4 from J, leaving 20 bases between them. Here the CDR3 DNA reads TGTGCCAGCAGCTCAGCGATTCGTGAAAACTCTTACGAGCAGTACTTC. Translated, it gives CASSSAIRENSYEQYF.

On this clonotype itself: A much more abundant neighbour one base away suggests this may be a read error. This is likely a read error, given that the CDR3 carries no conserved phenylalanine or tryptophan at its end. The chain joins TRBV20-1 to TRBJ1-2, with TRBD1 matching over 7 bases. The V gene's germline CDR1 is DFQATT and CDR2 SNEGSKA (reference sequence). The CDR3 length is 14 residues. The V gene end was trimmed by 6 bases and the J gene end by 5 bases; junction bases not matched to a gene: 12. CDR3 loop: CSALALQGRYGYTL. CDR3 nucleotides: TGCAGTGCCCTAGCCCTACAGGGGCGGTATGGCTACACCTTG.

Comment on this clonotype: At one end the junction does not follow the germline gene, possibly because of a read error. The chain has TRBV4-1 and TRBJ1-5, with TRBD1 as a possible D gene (6 bases). This CDR3 contains 17 residues. The germline V gene has CDR1 MGHRA and CDR2 YSYEKL. CDR3: CVSSQDPQGSVDQAQHF. The CDR3 DNA sequence: TGCGTCAGCAGCCAAGATCCCCAGGGGTCCGTCGATCAGGCCCAGCATTTT.

V is TRBV2 and J is TRBJ1-1; D might be TRBD1 (6 bases). Germline assignment: CDR1 SNHLY and CDR2 FYNNEI. V lost 4 bases and J 1 base, leaving 10 bases between the germline ends. CDR3 length: 14 residues. The CDR3 loop is CASSVAGANTEAFF. DNA of the CDR3: TGTGCCAGCAGTGTAGCAGGGGCGAACACTGAAGCTTTCTTT.

The count of this clonotype is one. A much larger clone differs by one base, so this may be a read error. The rearrangement links TRBV29-1 to TRBJ2-4, with TRBD2 as a possible D gene (6 bases). Trimming removed 6 bases from V and 3 bases from J, with 15 bases in between. From germline, CDR1 is SQVTM and CDR2 ANQGSEA. This CDR3 has 14 amino acids. The CDR3 DNA sequence: TGCAGCGTCGCGGGGTGGCCTAACAAAAACATTCAGTACTTC. It yields the protein CSVAGWPNKNIQYF.

The CDR3 DNA is TGCAGTGCCCCCGGACAGGGCTATAATTCACCCCTCCACTTT. It codes for CSAPGQGYNSPLHF. V and J are TRBV20-1 and TRBJ1-6; TRBD1 aligns across 8 bases. This CDR3 has 14 amino acids. CDR1 DFQATT and CDR2 SNEGSKA come from the germline V gene (reference sequence). The J segment lost 3 bases and the V segment lost 6 bases, leaving 4 bases of the junction unmatched.